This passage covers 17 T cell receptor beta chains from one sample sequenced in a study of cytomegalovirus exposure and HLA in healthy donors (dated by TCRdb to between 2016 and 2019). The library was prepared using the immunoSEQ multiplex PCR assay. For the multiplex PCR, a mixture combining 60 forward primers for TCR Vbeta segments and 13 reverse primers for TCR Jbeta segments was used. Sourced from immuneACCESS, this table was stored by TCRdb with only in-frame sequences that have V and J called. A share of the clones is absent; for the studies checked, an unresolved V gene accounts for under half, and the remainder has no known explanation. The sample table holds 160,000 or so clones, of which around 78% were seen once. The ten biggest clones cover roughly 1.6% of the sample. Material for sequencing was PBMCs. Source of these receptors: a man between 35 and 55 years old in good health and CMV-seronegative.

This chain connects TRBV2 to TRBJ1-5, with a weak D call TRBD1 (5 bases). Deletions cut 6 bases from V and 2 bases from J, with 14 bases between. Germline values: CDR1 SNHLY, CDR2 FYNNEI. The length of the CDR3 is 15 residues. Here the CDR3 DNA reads TGTGCCAGCAGCGTCCGTGGCAGGGGCAATCAGCCCCAGCATTTT. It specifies CASSVRGRGNQPQHF.

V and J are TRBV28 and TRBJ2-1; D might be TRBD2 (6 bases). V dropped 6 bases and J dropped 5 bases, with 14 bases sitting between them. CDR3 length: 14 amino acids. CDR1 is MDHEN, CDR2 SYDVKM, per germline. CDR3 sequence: CASSRQRADNEQFF. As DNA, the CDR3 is TGTGCCAGCAGCCGACAGCGGGCGGACAATGAGCAGTTCTTC. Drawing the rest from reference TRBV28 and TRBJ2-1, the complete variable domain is DVKVTQSSRYLVKRTGEKVFLECVQDMDHENMFWYRQDPGLGLRLIYFSYDVKMKEKGDIPEGYSVSREKKERFSLILESASTNQTSMYLCASSRQRADNEQFFGPGTRLTVL.

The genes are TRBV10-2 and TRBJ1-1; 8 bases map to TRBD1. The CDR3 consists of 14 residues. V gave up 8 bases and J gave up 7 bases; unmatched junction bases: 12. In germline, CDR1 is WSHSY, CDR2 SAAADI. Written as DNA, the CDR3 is TGCGCCAGCTGCGTGACAGGGGAAATATTTGAAGCTTTCTTT. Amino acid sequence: CASCVTGEIFEAFF.

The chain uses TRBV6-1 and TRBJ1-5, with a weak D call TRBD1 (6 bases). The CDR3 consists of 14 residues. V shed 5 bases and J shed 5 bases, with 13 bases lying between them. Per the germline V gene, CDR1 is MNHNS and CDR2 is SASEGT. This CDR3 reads CASSYNRVDQPQHF. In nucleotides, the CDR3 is TGTGCCAGCAGTTATAACAGGGTTGATCAGCCCCAGCATTTT.

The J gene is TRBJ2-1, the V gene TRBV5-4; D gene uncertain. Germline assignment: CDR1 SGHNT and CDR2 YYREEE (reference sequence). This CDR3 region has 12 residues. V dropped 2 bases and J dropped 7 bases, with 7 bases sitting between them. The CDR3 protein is CASSFGPNEQFF. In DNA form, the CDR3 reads TGTGCCAGCAGCTTTGGGCCAAATGAGCAGTTCTTC.

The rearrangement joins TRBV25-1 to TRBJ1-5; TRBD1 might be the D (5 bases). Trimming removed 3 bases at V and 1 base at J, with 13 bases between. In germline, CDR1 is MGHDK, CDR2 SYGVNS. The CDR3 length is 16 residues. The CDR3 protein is CASSDGGGRSNQPQHF. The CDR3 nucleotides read TGTGCCAGCAGTGATGGCGGGGGTAGGAGCAATCAGCCCCAGCATTTT.

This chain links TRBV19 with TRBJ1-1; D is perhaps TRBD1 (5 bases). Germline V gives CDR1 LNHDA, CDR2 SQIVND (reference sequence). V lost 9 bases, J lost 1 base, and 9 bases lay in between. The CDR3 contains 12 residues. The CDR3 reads CASHRSNTEAFF. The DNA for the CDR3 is TGTGCCAGCCACAGGTCGAACACTGAAGCTTTCTTT.

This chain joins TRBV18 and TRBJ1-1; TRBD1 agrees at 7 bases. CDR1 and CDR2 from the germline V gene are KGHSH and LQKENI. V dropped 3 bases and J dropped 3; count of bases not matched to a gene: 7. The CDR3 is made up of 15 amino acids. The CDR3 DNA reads TGTGCCAGCTCACCTCGGGACAGTGGGGACACTGAAGCTTTCTTT. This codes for CASSPRDSGDTEAFF.

The CDR3 DNA follows: TGTGCCAGTAGTAATCAACTAGCGGGGGGCTACGAGCAGTACTTC. Protein: CASSNQLAGGYEQYF. The rearrangement links TRBV19 to TRBJ2-7, with 12 bases fitting TRBD2. Looked up from germline, CDR1 is LNHDA and CDR2 is SQIVND (reference sequence). The CDR3 loop spans 15 amino acids. After removal of 4 bases from V and 3 bases from J, the junction contained 4 bases not matched to a gene.

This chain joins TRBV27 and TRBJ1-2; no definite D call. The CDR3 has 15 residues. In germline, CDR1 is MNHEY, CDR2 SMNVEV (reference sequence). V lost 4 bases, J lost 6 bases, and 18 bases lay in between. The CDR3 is CASSYLGLSGNGYTF. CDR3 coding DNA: TGTGCCAGCAGTTATTTGGGTTTGTCAGGCAATGGCTACACCTTC.

The CDR3 sequence is CAWSRAGQGNTIYF. CDR3 nucleotide sequence: TGTGCCTGGAGTCGAGCGGGGCAAGGAAACACCATATATTTT. This chain joins TRBV30 and TRBJ1-3, with D perhaps matching TRBD1 (5 bases). The CDR3 totals 14 residues. The germline V gene encodes CDR1 GTSNPN and CDR2 SVGIG (reference sequence). Trimming shortened V by 2 bases and J by 4 bases, and 12 bases separated the two germline ends.

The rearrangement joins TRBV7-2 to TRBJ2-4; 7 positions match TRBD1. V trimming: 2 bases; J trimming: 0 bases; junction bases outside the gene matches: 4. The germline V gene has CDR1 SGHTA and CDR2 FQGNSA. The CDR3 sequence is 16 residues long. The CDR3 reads CASSLRGQLAKNIQYF. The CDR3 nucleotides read TGTGCCAGCAGCTTAAGGGGACAGCTAGCCAAAAACATTCAGTACTTC.

CDR3 bases: TGTGCCAGCAGTTTTGGAGGGGCCTATTCACCCCTCCACTTT. This translates into CASSFGGAYSPLHF. The chain employs TRBV27 and TRBJ1-6; perhaps TRBD1 as D (5 bases). CDR3 size: 14 residues. Trimming cost V 3 bases and J 8 bases, with 11 bases left between them. Germline CDR1 is MNHEY and CDR2 is SMNVEV (reference sequence).

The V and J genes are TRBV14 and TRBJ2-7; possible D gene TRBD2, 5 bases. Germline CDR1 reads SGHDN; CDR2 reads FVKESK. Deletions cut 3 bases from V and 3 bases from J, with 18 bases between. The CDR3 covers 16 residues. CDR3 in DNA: TGTGCCAGCAGCCATCCCGGGGAAAGGTGGGGCTACGAGCAGTACTTC. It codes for CASSHPGERWGYEQYF.

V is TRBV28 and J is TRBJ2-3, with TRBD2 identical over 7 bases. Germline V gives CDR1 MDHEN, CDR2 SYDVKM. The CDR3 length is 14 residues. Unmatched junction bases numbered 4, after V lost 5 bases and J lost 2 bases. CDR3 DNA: TGTGCCAGCAGTAAAGCGGGATACACAGATACGCAGTATTTT. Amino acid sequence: CASSKAGYTDTQYF.

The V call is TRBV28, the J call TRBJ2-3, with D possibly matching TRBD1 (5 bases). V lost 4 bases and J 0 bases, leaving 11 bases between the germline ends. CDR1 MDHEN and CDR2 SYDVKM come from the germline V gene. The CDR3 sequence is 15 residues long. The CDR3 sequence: CASSYTGFSTDTQYF. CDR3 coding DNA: TGTGCCAGCAGTTATACAGGTTTCAGCACAGATACGCAGTATTTT.

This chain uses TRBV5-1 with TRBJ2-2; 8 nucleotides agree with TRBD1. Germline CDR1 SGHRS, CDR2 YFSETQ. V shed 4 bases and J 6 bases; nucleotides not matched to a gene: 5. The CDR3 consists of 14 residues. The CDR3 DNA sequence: TGCGCCAGCAGCCCCCAGGGGGCTGCCGGGGAGCTGTTTTTT. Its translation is CASSPQGAAGELFF.